These 7 T cell receptor beta chains were all obtained from the same sample, sequenced in a study of T cells in localized non-small cell lung cancer. The data were produced by immunoSEQ multiplex PCR, yet TCRdb's version contains in-frame clones alone and is incomplete. The repertoire holds 30,000 to 45,000 clones, with about 92% as singletons. The sample was peripheral blood, taken before any cancer treatment. The source is an older female donor with stage I lung adenocarcinoma.

In this sample, this clone turned up once. This chain joins TRBV5-1 and TRBJ2-1, with D possibly TRBD1 on 5 matching bases. This CDR3 has 13 amino acids. Germline V gives CDR1 SGHRS, CDR2 YFSETQ. Trimming left V 5 bases short and J 7 bases short, with 13 bases between. CDR3 in amino acids: CASRFHKGNEQFF. In nucleotides, the CDR3 is TGCGCCAGCAGATTCCATAAGGGGAATGAGCAGTTCTTC. Combining the CDR3 with reference TRBV5-1 and TRBJ2-1 gives the whole variable domain KAGVTQTPRYLIKTRGQQVTLSCSPISGHRSVSWYQQTPGQGLQFLFEYFSETQRNKGNFPGRFSGRQFSNSRSEMNVSTLELGDSALYLCASRFHKGNEQFFGPGTRLTVL.

This chain links TRBV7-2 with TRBJ2-3; D might be TRBD2 (6 bases). CDR3 size: 16 residues. Germline values: CDR1 SGHTA, CDR2 FQGNSA. V was clipped by 4 bases and J by 4 bases, with 18 bases between them. CDR3: CASSSGRLGGADTQYF. CDR3 sequence (DNA): TGTGCCAGCAGCTCCGGGCGACTAGGCGGTGCAGATACGCAGTATTTT.

This chain joins TRBV7-9 and TRBJ2-6, with TRBD1 matching 12 bases. The germline gives CDR1 SEHNR, CDR2 FQNEAQ (reference sequence). The CDR3 runs to 19 residues. V was clipped by 5 bases and J by 3 bases; unmatched bases: 11. The CDR3 sequence is CASSPAPGQGAGGANVLTF. The CDR3, as DNA: TGTGCCAGCAGCCCCGCACCGGGACAGGGGGCAGGTGGGGCCAACGTCCTGACTTTC.

The genes are TRBV7-7 and TRBJ2-7; D is unclear. Germline V gene data show CDR1 as SSHAT and CDR2 as FNYEAQ (reference sequence). The CDR3 is made up of 11 amino acids. Trimming shortened V by 5 bases and J by 5 bases, and 7 bases separated the two germline ends. The CDR3 loop reads CASSPPDEQYV. DNA for the CDR3: TGTGCCAGCAGCCCTCCAGACGAGCAGTACGTC.

The gene calls are TRBV4-1 and TRBJ2-1; D remains unclear. Germline values: CDR1 MGHRA, CDR2 YSYEKL. CDR3 length: 15 amino acids. The V end was cut by 3 bases, the J end by 5 bases, with 14 bases between. Written as DNA, the CDR3 is TGCGCCAGCAGCCACGTAGGCCGGACCGACAATGAGCAGTTCTTC. Residues: CASSHVGRTDNEQFF.

The rearrangement uses TRBV7-2 and TRBJ2-5; D gene uncertain. The CDR3 extends over 14 amino acids. The germline gives CDR1 SGHTA, CDR2 FQGNSA. V lost 1 base and J lost 1, with 7 bases in between. CDR3: CASSLGISQETQYF. The CDR3 region has the DNA TGTGCCAGCAGCTTAGGTATATCCCAAGAGACCCAGTACTTC.

In this sample, this clone turned up once. The chain combines TRBV19 with TRBJ2-5; maybe TRBD2 (6 bases). V lost 4 bases to trimming and J lost 5 bases, with 17 bases between them. The CDR3 contains 15 residues. Germline CDR1 LNHDA, CDR2 SQIVND (reference sequence). CDR3 DNA: TGTGCCAGTAGTAACGGACTCGCGGCGGGGGAGACCCAGTACTTC. Translating gives CASSNGLAAGETQYF.